The rows below give T cell receptor beta chains drawn from one sample of a study of T cell repertoires in cytomegalovirus infection. These TCRs are of unknown antigen specificity. Each CDR3 protein gets one entry after TCRdb re-called the reads with MiXCR. This sample yields approximately 770,000 distinct CDR3 sequences, of which 25% to 30% are seen a single time; less than 15% belongs to the top ten. This specimen consisted of cultured CD8+ T cells from PBMCs, obtained from culture after CMV antigen stimulation. These receptors were obtained from a human donor in good health (CMV status not recorded). Some clones in this sample may be carry-over from other donors' samples. Each CDR3 is given without its conserved first and last residue. Clone size is given for some rows only: seen once, a few or many times, or a class if the clone is expanded.

clone_size,j_call,v_call,cdr3_aa
few,TRBJ2-1,TRBV29-1,SVEDHVYEQF
-,TRBJ1-1,TRBV7-9,ASIRRTGKNTEAF
many,TRBJ2-2,TRBV7-2,ASSLKRVGTGELF
-,TRBJ1-1,TRBV7-2,ASSPMPGGTEAF
many,TRBJ2-2,TRBV7-2,ASSHPTSGGATGELF
few,TRBJ1-1,TRBV29-1,SVHRGGPEAF
few,TRBJ1-1,TRBV11-2,ASSHRGPSTTEAF
-,TRBJ1-1,TRBV27,ASSHQGYKGTEAF
few,TRBJ1-5,TRBV7-3,ASSLNIDQPQH
few,TRBJ2-3,TRBV2,ASSGWDGTQY
few,TRBJ1-3,TRBV28,ASSLGTLRRGNTIY
few,TRBJ1-2,TRBV7-8,ASSTRGRPDQDYGYT
few,TRBJ2-7,TRBV12-3/TRBV12-4,ASSPGKGHEQY
few,TRBJ2-7,TRBV18,ASSPGGLADSYEQY
few,TRBJ2-3,TRBV12-3/TRBV12-4,ASSFGGGQY
few,TRBJ1-2,TRBV28,ASSYPGTSGYT
-,TRBJ2-7,TRBV4-2,ASKDGEAYEQY
-,TRBJ1-6,TRBV12-3/TRBV12-4,ASSQTGPRSPLH
-,TRBJ2-2,TRBV27,ASSFLSENTGELF
few,TRBJ2-5,TRBV7-8,ASSLDTETQY
-,TRBJ2-5,TRBV20-1,SARSKGQGISQTQY
-,TRBJ1-5,TRBV7-2,ASSLRQGLHQPQH
-,TRBJ2-3,TRBV20-1,SARDRSEGTDTQY
many,TRBJ1-6,TRBV7-9,ASSGGTGTGKWGNSPLH
-,TRBJ1-6,TRBV7-6,ASSPSRNSPLH
-,TRBJ2-5,TRBV7-9,ASSPTSGGLQETQY
many,TRBJ1-2,TRBV4-1,ASSHETGYGYT
-,TRBJ1-1,TRBV7-6,ASSLNWQEAF
-,TRBJ1-1,TRBV28,ASSLLVGGSTEAF
few,TRBJ1-5,TRBV10-3,AISGEGEFWQPQH
few,TRBJ1-1,TRBV7-9,ASGGLEAF
many,TRBJ2-3,TRBV7-8,ASTSYAGNTDTQY
-,TRBJ2-7,TRBV7-8,ASTKQESYEQY
few,TRBJ1-1,TRBV12-3/TRBV12-4,ASSFGGIVANTEAF
many,TRBJ2-1,TRBV6-1,ASSEPSGGASNEQF
-,TRBJ1-4,TRBV27,ASSSGTAREKLF
few,TRBJ1-2,TRBV19,ASSIVGSDGYT
-,TRBJ1-2,TRBV27,ASSLSAGSHYGYT
-,TRBJ1-2,TRBV27,ASSQGMGYGYT
-,TRBJ1-2,TRBV19,ASSNPSGFNYGYT